This T cell receptor (beta chain) was identified in a study of blood T cell repertoires in COVID-19. CDR1 and CDR2 (germline): SGDLS, YYNGEE. The CDR3 is 13 residues long. V was clipped by 2 bases and J by 2 bases; unmatched bases: 0. As concerns this clone: Other DNA sequences in the same sample also yield this CDR3.

TCRdb's table, derived via immunoSEQ multiplex PCR, lists solely in-frame clones and lacks some. The sample includes under 250,000 clones, around 79% of them seen just once. The chain employs TRBV9 and TRBJ1-2; 7 bases map to TRBD1. The receptor was derived from a woman between 35 and 50 years old with COVID-19, enrolled during active disease. Sequences were obtained from peripheral blood. DNA for the CDR3: TGTGCCAGCAGCGTGACAGGGAACTATGGCTACACCTTC. Translation: CASSVTGNYGYTF.